The subject of this entry is one T cell receptor beta chain. Germline CDR1 MDHEN, CDR2 SYDVKM. Trimming shortened V by 6 bases and J by 3 bases, and 29 bases separated the two germline ends. The length of the CDR3 is 19 residues. These data come from a study of T cell responses to AZD1222 COVID-19 vaccine. The method was immunoSEQ multiplex PCR; TCRdb's version includes in-frame clones alone and lacks a portion of them. The sample carries about 260,000 clones, more than 80% recorded once. The sequence was obtained from an adult in good health. This sample comprised peripheral blood, obtained on day 0 of AZD1222 vaccination. This chain uses TRBV28 with TRBJ1-2, with D possibly TRBD1 on 5 matching bases. In DNA form, the CDR3 reads TGTGCCAGCAGCCGCCGCGGACAAAATTGGGGACGGAAAGACTATGGCTACACCTTC. The encoded protein is CASSRRGQNWGRKDYGYTF.